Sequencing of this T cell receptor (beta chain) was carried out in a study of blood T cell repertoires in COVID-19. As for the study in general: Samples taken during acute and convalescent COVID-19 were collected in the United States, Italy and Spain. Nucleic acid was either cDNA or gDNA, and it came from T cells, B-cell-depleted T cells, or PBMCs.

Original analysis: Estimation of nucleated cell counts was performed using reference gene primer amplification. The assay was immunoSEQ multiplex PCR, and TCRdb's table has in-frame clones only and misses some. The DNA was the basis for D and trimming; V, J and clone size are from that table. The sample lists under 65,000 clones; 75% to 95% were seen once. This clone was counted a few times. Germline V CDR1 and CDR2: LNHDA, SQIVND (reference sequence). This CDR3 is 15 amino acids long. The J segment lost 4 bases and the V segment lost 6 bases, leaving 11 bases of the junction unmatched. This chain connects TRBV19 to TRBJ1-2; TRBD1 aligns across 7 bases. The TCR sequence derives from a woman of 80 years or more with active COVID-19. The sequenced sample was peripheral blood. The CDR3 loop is CASSSSGTVPYGYTF. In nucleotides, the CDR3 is TGTGCCAGTAGCTCTTCCGGGACAGTGCCCTATGGCTACACCTTC.